The rows below give T cell receptor beta chains drawn from one sample of a study of cytomegalovirus exposure and HLA in healthy donors. The protocol was immunoSEQ multiplex PCR, while the TCRdb copy is restricted to in-frame clones and leaves out a portion. Of 140,000 or so clones listed, around 10% were seen once; the top ten hold 1.8%. Sequenced: PBMCs. These receptors originate from a male donor in good health and CMV-seronegative. The CDR3 runs from the conserved cysteine through the conserved F or W. The D gene is left open where the match is weak. Clone size is shown for a subset of rows, as once, few, many or a class of expanded clone.

cdr3_nt cdr3_aa j_call cdr3_length clone_size v_call d_call
TGCAGTGCGCAACAGGGCTACGAGCAGTACTTC CSAQQGYEQYF TRBJ2-7 11 . TRBV20-1 .
TGTGCCAGCAGCTCCGACAGGGGCGAAGCTTTCTTT CASSSDRGEAFF TRBJ1-1 12 . TRBV5-4 TRBD1
TGTGCCAGCAGCTTAGGATCCTTAGCGGGGGCAGACAACACCGGGGAGCTGTTTTTT CASSLGSLAGADNTGELFF TRBJ2-2 19 . TRBV7-9 TRBD2
TGTGCCAGCACCGAGGACAGGGGCCCGAGTGGCTCCTACGAGCAGTACTTC CASTEDRGPSGSYEQYF TRBJ2-7 17 . TRBV28 TRBD1
TGTGCCAGCAGCCCTAGGGGACGGTCGGGGGACCAAGAGACCCAGTACTTC CASSPRGRSGDQETQYF TRBJ2-5 17 . TRBV11-2 .
TGTGCCAGCAGTTCCCACCAGGGTATCAATGGCTACACCTTC CASSSHQGINGYTF TRBJ1-2 14 . TRBV27 .
TGCGCCAGCAGCCGCCAGAGGGCCGGGGAGACCCAGTACTTC CASSRQRAGETQYF TRBJ2-5 14 . TRBV4-3 .
TGTGCCAGCAAAAACGACAGGGTGCATGGCTACACCTTC CASKNDRVHGYTF TRBJ1-2 13 few TRBV6-1 TRBD1
TGTGCCAGCAGTTACTCCGGGACAGGGGCCCATGGCTACACCTTC CASSYSGTGAHGYTF TRBJ1-2 15 few TRBV2 TRBD1
TGCAGCGTTGAAGATCTTTGGCAGGGAAAGTACGAGCAGTACTTC CSVEDLWQGKYEQYF TRBJ2-7 15 . TRBV29-1 .
TGTGCCAGCAGCGTCCTAGCGGGGGGTAAAGAGACCCAGTACTTC CASSVLAGGKETQYF TRBJ2-5 15 few TRBV7-9 TRBD2
TGTGCCATCAGTGAGTCGAGAAGGAACACTGAAGCTTTCTTT CAISESRRNTEAFF TRBJ1-1 14 . TRBV10-3 .
TGCAGTGCTCGGGATTATGGCTACACCTTC CSARDYGYTF TRBJ1-2 10 . TRBV20-1 .
TGTGCCAGCAGCTGGACAGGGGAGAGGACTGAAGCTTTCTTT CASSWTGERTEAFF TRBJ1-1 14 few TRBV7-8 TRBD1
TGCGCCAGCAGCCCCCGAACTCGGGATGAAAAACTGTTTTTT CASSPRTRDEKLFF TRBJ1-4 14 few TRBV4-1 .
TGTGCCAGCAGCAAGTTAACCGGGACAGATTACCAAGAGACCCAGTACTTC CASSKLTGTDYQETQYF TRBJ2-5 17 . TRBV5-4 TRBD1
TGTGCCAGCAGCTTAAGGGCAGGGCCCAACTATGGCTACACCTTC CASSLRAGPNYGYTF TRBJ1-2 15 few TRBV7-3 .